Presented here are 32 T cell receptor beta chains from one specimen sequenced in a study of blood T cell repertoires in COVID-19. Sequencing used immunoSEQ multiplex PCR; TCRdb keeps in-frame clones, though not all of them. The sample has around 500,000 clones, 80% to 90% seen once. Sequencing was performed on peripheral blood. The receptors originated from a human donor in a cohort sampled during active COVID-19.

This clone was seen only a few times. V is TRBV29-1 and J is TRBJ1-2; 8 bases line up with TRBD1. The germline CDR1 and CDR2 sequences are SQVTM and ANQGSEA. The CDR3 sequence is 13 residues long. Trimming took 3 bases from V and 2 from J; bases not matched to a gene: 2. This CDR3 is CSVDRGQNYGYTF. As DNA, the CDR3 is TGCAGCGTTGACAGGGGGCAAAACTATGGCTACACCTTC. Using reference TRBV29-1 and TRBJ1-2 for the parts outside the CDR3, the full variable domain is SAVISQKPSRDICQRGTSLTIQCQVDSQVTMMFWYRQQPGQSLTLIATANQGSEATYESGFVIDKFPISRPNLTFSTLTVSNMSPEDSSIYLCSVDRGQNYGYTFGSGTRLTVV.

The chain carries TRBV19 and TRBJ1-2; no definite D call. Trimming stripped 3 bases from V and 0 bases from J, with 8 bases between. The CDR3 sequence is 14 residues long. Germline CDR1 is LNHDA and CDR2 is SQIVND (reference sequence). The CDR3 protein is CASSIAGANYGYTF. The CDR3 DNA is TGTGCCAGTAGTATCGCGGGAGCTAACTATGGCTACACCTTC.

CDR3 loop: CSARVNTEAFF. As DNA, the CDR3 is TGCAGCGCCAGGGTGAACACTGAAGCTTTCTTT. The V and J genes are TRBV29-1 and TRBJ1-1; D may be TRBD1 (5 bases). The ends were cut back, 7 bases at V and 0 bases at J, with 6 bases in the middle. The germline gives CDR1 SQVTM, CDR2 ANQGSEA. This CDR3 contains 11 residues.

The chain uses TRBV3-1 (or the pseudogene TRBV3-2) and TRBJ1-6; 10 nucleotides match TRBD1. The CDR3 is made up of 16 amino acids. Per germline, CDR1 LGHDT and CDR2 YNNKEL (reference sequence). V lost 0 bases to trimming and J lost 7 bases; unmatched junction nucleotides: 3. For the CDR3, the DNA is TGTGCCAGCAGCCAAGATTGGGGACAGGGGAATTCACCCCTCCACTTT. It encodes CASSQDWGQGNSPLHF.

In its sample, this clone was seen once. The rearrangement links TRBV14 to TRBJ1-2; D is possibly TRBD1 (5 bases). Germline CDR1 is SGHDN and CDR2 is FVKESK. This CDR3 is built from 14 residues. V was shortened by 4 bases and J by 2 bases, with 11 bases between the two germline ends. In DNA form, the CDR3 reads TGTGCCAGCAGCCTCGGGGGGGGGAACTATGGCTACACCTTC. It translates to CASSLGGGNYGYTF.

The table lists this clone with a few counts. Here the CDR3 reads CSASSGQPMNTEAFF. The CDR3 region has the DNA TGCAGTGCTAGTTCCGGACAGCCCATGAACACTGAAGCTTTCTTT. V and J are TRBV20-1 and TRBJ1-1; D may be TRBD1 (6 bases). The CDR3 has 15 amino acids. V dropped 3 bases and J dropped 0 bases, with 14 bases sitting between them. The V gene's germline CDR1 is DFQATT and CDR2 SNEGSKA (reference sequence).

J is TRBJ1-5 and V is TRBV6-2 or TRBV6-3; TRBD1 might be the D (5 bases). The CDR3 has 18 residues. Per the germline V gene, CDR1 is MNHEY and CDR2 is SVGEGT. The germline V and J ends were trimmed by 4 bases and 1 base, with 20 bases remaining between them. The CDR3 here is CASSLTTSRGLSNQPQHF. CDR3 DNA sequence: TGTGCCAGCAGTTTAACGACATCGCGGGGACTAAGCAATCAGCCCCAGCATTTT.

This clone was recorded once. The V and J genes are TRBV5-1 and TRBJ2-7; 11 nucleotides match TRBD2. The V segment lost 4 bases and the J segment 1 base; nucleotides outside the gene matches: 4. Per the germline V gene, CDR1 is SGHRS and CDR2 is YFSETQ. The CDR3 is 15 residues long. CDR3 nucleotide sequence: TGCGCCAGCAGCCTCTTAGCGGGAGGGTCCTACGAGCAGTACTTC. It translates to CASSLLAGGSYEQYF.

This clone was seen once. The chain combines TRBV5-6 with TRBJ1-6, with TRBD1 matching 8 bases. Per germline, CDR1 SGHDT and CDR2 YYEEEE. Trimming took 2 bases from V and 10 from J; bases not matched to a gene: 8. CDR3 length: 15 residues. The CDR3 loop reads CASSFWTGSNSPLHF. CDR3 nucleotides: TGTGCCAGCAGCTTCTGGACAGGGTCAAACTCACCCCTCCACTTT.

The chain joins TRBV19 to TRBJ1-5, with D perhaps TRBD1 (5 bases). CDR1 and CDR2 from the germline V gene are LNHDA and SQIVND (reference sequence). The length of the CDR3 is 13 residues. Between the trimmed V and J ends, which lost 8 bases and 9 bases, there was a span of 17 bases. DNA for the CDR3: TGTGCCAGTCGGGGGGAGGCGAGGGGGCCCCAGCATTTT. This translates into CASRGEARGPQHF.

The V call is TRBV4-2, the J call TRBJ2-2, with D tentatively TRBD2 (5 bases). The V gene lost 0 bases and the J gene lost 0 bases, with 8 bases spanning the gap. CDR3 length equals 16 residues. From germline, CDR1 is LGHNA and CDR2 YNFKEQ. Written as DNA, the CDR3 is TGTGCCAGCAGCCAAGAACGAGCGGCGAACACCGGGGAGCTGTTTTTT. Protein sequence: CASSQERAANTGELFF.

The chain has TRBV5-1 and TRBJ1-6, with unresolved D. The CDR3 loop spans 15 amino acids. V shed 1 base and J shed 4 bases, with 9 bases lying between them. CDR1 SGHRS and CDR2 YFSETQ come from the germline V gene. This chain's CDR3 is CASSLLQPYNSPLHF. The CDR3, as DNA: TGCGCCAGCAGCTTGTTACAGCCATATAATTCACCCCTCCACTTT.

This chain connects TRBV18 to TRBJ2-3; D unclear. Trimming took off 6 bases at V and 3 bases at J, with 10 bases between the two ends. There are 13 residues in the CDR3. Germline CDR1 KGHSH, CDR2 LQKENI. The chain's CDR3 is CASSLLETDTQYF. CDR3 in DNA: TGTGCCAGCTCCCTTCTAGAAACAGATACGCAGTATTTT.

This sequence joins TRBV28 and TRBJ2-3, with 7 nucleotides matching TRBD2. CDR3 size: 15 residues. The J segment lost 11 bases and the V segment lost 1 base, leaving 12 bases of the junction unmatched. CDR1 and CDR2 (germline): MDHEN, SYDVKM. The CDR3 coding sequence is TGTGCCAGCAGTTTATTCGGGACTATCCAACGTGAGCAGTATTTT. Amino acid sequence: CASSLFGTIQREQYF.

This clone came up a few times. V and J are TRBV4-2 and TRBJ2-3, with 14 positions matching TRBD2. With V trimmed by 0 bases and J by 6 bases, 17 bases remained unmatched. Germline values: CDR1 LGHNA, CDR2 YNFKEQ. This CDR3 is 21 amino acids long. CDR3 loop: CASSQEPAGGLAGGGGDTQYF. The CDR3 nucleotides read TGTGCCAGCAGCCAAGAGCCAGCCGGCGGACTAGCGGGAGGAGGTGGTGATACGCAGTATTTT.

The chain combines TRBV7-9 with TRBJ2-2, with D possibly matching TRBD1 (6 bases). This CDR3 has 17 amino acids. Trimming took 1 base from V and 2 from J, leaving 14 bases between them. Germline values: CDR1 SEHNR, CDR2 FQNEAQ (reference sequence). In nucleotides, the CDR3 is TGTGCCAGCAGCTTAGTTTATGGGGACACTAACACCGGGGAGCTGTTTTTT. Translated: CASSLVYGDTNTGELFF. The complete variable domain, with remaining parts taken from reference TRBV7-9 and TRBJ2-2, reads DTGVSQNPRHKITKRGQNVTFRCDPISEHNRLYWYRQTLGQGPEFLTYFQNEAQLEKSRLLSDRFSAERPKGSFSTLEIQRTEQGDSAMYLCASSLVYGDTNTGELFFGEGSRLTVL.

This rearrangement joins TRBV28 to TRBJ1-2; D is possibly TRBD1 (5 bases). Germline CDR1 and CDR2: MDHEN and SYDVKM. V was shortened by 1 base and J by 0 bases, with 6 bases between the two germline ends. The CDR3 has 14 amino acids. CDR3 DNA sequence: TGTGCCAGCAGTTTATTGGGGCCTAACTATGGCTACACCTTC. This gives the protein CASSLLGPNYGYTF.

V gene TRBV30 combines with J gene TRBJ2-3; possibly TRBD1 for D (5 bases). V lost 0 bases and J 1 base, leaving 8 bases between the germline ends. This CDR3 region has 14 residues. Germline CDR1 is GTSNPN and CDR2 is SVGIG (reference sequence). The CDR3 nucleotides are TGTGCCTGGAGTGTAGAACAGGGCACAGATACGCAGTATTTT. Protein sequence: CAWSVEQGTDTQYF.

This chain joins TRBV28 and TRBJ1-2; 11 nucleotides align to TRBD1. CDR3 length: 18 amino acids. Germline V CDR1 and CDR2: MDHEN, SYDVKM. The J segment lost 1 base and the V segment lost 7 bases, leaving 14 bases of the junction unmatched. CDR3 residues: CASTPSAPGTGGNYGYTF. The CDR3 DNA sequence: TGTGCCAGCACCCCCTCCGCCCCCGGGACAGGGGGTAACTATGGCTACACCTTC.

The J gene is TRBJ2-1, the V gene TRBV27; the D gene is possibly TRBD2 (5 bases). CDR1 MNHEY and CDR2 SMNVEV come from the germline V gene (reference sequence). The CDR3 is 15 amino acids. V dropped 1 base and J dropped 7 bases, with 14 bases sitting between them. CDR3 bases: TGTGCCAGCAGTTTATGGGTGGGAGTTCAAAATGAGCAGTTCTTC. This encodes CASSLWVGVQNEQFF.

V and J are TRBV5-1 and TRBJ1-4, with D hard to call. The V end was cut by 3 bases, the J end by 6 bases, with 12 bases between. Germline assignment: CDR1 SGHRS and CDR2 YFSETQ. This CDR3 spans 14 amino acids. Here the CDR3 DNA reads TGCGCCAGCAGCTCCGGCGGGGTTTATGAAAAACTGTTTTTT. Translation gives CASSSGGVYEKLFF.

The J gene is TRBJ1-3, the V gene TRBV5-5; D unclear. CDR3 length: 15 amino acids. V lost 2 bases, J lost 2 bases, and 11 bases lay in between. Germline CDR1 is SGHKS and CDR2 is YYEKEE (reference sequence). DNA for the CDR3: TGTGCCAGCAGCTTTATCCTTCTCCCTGGAAACACCATATATTTT. This sequence encodes CASSFILLPGNTIYF.

V usage is TRBV6-6 and J usage is TRBJ2-7; 10 positions agree with TRBD2. V lost 5 bases, J lost 5 bases, and 9 bases stayed unmatched. The CDR3 has 15 residues. Germline CDR1 reads MNHNY; CDR2 reads SVGAGI (reference sequence). For the CDR3, the DNA is TGTGCCAGCAGTCTCTTTAGCGGGAGGACCGACGAGCAGTACTTC. Its translation is CASSLFSGRTDEQYF.

The CDR3 sequence is CASSSTQGKYEQFF. In DNA form, the CDR3 reads TGCGCCAGCAGCTCCACACAGGGGAAGTATGAGCAGTTCTTC. The chain carries TRBV5-1 and TRBJ2-1; 7 bases match TRBD1. The CDR3 has 14 residues. With 3 bases clipped from V and 8 bases from J, the junction kept 8 bases outside the gene matches. Germline lookup yields CDR1 SGHRS and CDR2 YFSETQ. Full variable domain (remainder filled in from reference TRBV5-1 and TRBJ2-1): KAGVTQTPRYLIKTRGQQVTLSCSPISGHRSVSWYQQTPGQGLQFLFEYFSETQRNKGNFPGRFSGRQFSNSRSEMNVSTLELGDSALYLCASSSTQGKYEQFFGPGTRLTVL.

Comments on this clone: This sample also contains other DNA sequences that code for the same CDR3. The gene calls are TRBV7-9 and TRBJ1-5; 9 positions match TRBD1. CDR1 SEHNR and CDR2 FQNEAQ come from the germline V gene (reference sequence). There are 14 residues in the CDR3. The ends lost 4 bases at V and 7 bases at J; junction bases unmatched: 5. CDR3 sequence (DNA): TGTGCCAGCAGCTCGACAGGGGGAGGACAGCCCCAGCATTTT. It is translated as CASSSTGGGQPQHF.

The J gene is TRBJ1-2, the V gene TRBV19; D not certain. Deletions cut 8 bases from V and 3 bases from J, with 16 bases between. The CDR3 runs 14 residues. In germline, CDR1 is LNHDA, CDR2 SQIVND (reference sequence). The CDR3 is CASLPAGVHYGYTF. The DNA for the CDR3 is TGTGCCAGTCTTCCCGCCGGGGTTCACTATGGCTACACCTTC.

This clone was seen a single time. This sample also contains other DNA sequences that code for the same CDR3. This sequence joins TRBV3-1 (or the pseudogene TRBV3-2) and TRBJ2-7, with 12 bases lining up with TRBD2. This CDR3 is built from 16 residues. V trimming: 1 base; J trimming: 7 bases; junction bases outside the gene matches: 8. Germline values: CDR1 LGHDT, CDR2 YNNKEL (reference sequence). The CDR3 sequence: CASSQVGTSGSGEQYF. In nucleotides, the CDR3 is TGTGCCAGCAGCCAAGTGGGGACTAGCGGGTCGGGGGAGCAGTACTTC.

V gene TRBV11-2 combines with J gene TRBJ2-1, with a tentative D call TRBD2 (5 bases). Germline V gene sequence: CDR1 SGHAT, CDR2 FQNNGV. The CDR3 has 13 amino acids. Trimming took 5 bases from V and 9 from J, leaving 14 bases between them. CDR3 coding DNA: TGTGCCAGCAGCCGACAATTACGGGGTGAGCAGTTCTTC. Its translation: CASSRQLRGEQFF.

This chain links TRBV5-8 with TRBJ1-4; the D gene is possibly TRBD1 (6 bases). V shed 4 bases and J shed 5 bases, with 12 bases lying between them. Germline CDR1 reads SGHTS; CDR2 reads YDEGEE. The CDR3 covers 14 residues. The CDR3 here is CASSHRVENEKLFF. The CDR3 DNA reads TGTGCCAGCAGCCACAGGGTTGAAAATGAAAAACTGTTTTTT.

The chain couples TRBV28 to TRBJ2-2; D may be TRBD1 (5 bases). Germline V gene lookup returns CDR1 MDHEN and CDR2 SYDVKM. V dropped 5 bases and J dropped 0 bases, with 13 bases sitting between them. The CDR3 loop spans 16 amino acids. DNA for the CDR3: TGTGCCAGCAGTAACAACAGGTACGCGAACACCGGGGAGCTGTTTTTT. This codes for CASSNNRYANTGELFF.

This clone occurred a few times. The V gene is TRBV28, the J gene TRBJ1-2; the D gene is possibly TRBD1 (5 bases). The V and J ends lost 3 bases and 8 bases respectively, with 13 bases between them. CDR1 is MDHEN, CDR2 SYDVKM, per germline. The CDR3 is made up of 13 amino acids. Here the CDR3 DNA reads TGTGCCAGCAGTTTTGGCGCGGGGGAGGGCTACACCTTC. It is translated as CASSFGAGEGYTF.

The chain joins TRBV9 to TRBJ2-1; 11 bases are a match to TRBD2. J lost 8 bases, V lost 0 bases, and 7 bases had no gene match. Germline V lookup: CDR1 SGDLS, CDR2 YYNGEE. This CDR3 is built from 16 residues. As DNA, the CDR3 is TGTGCCAGCAGCGTAGGAGGGACTAGCGGCACCTATGAGCAGTTCTTC. Translating gives CASSVGGTSGTYEQFF.